This is a list of T cell receptor beta chains from one sample in a study of blood T cell repertoires in COVID-19. TCRdb's table, derived via immunoSEQ multiplex PCR, lists solely in-frame clones and lacks some. The sample carries tens of thousands of clones, roughly 80% recorded once. The material sequenced was peripheral blood. These receptors came from a man in his 70s with COVID-19, enrolled during active disease. CDR3s include the opening cysteine and the closing phenylalanine or tryptophan. A D gene is named only where the DNA matches it firmly. Clone size is stated in some rows and not others, as once, few, many or a class when expanded.

DNA,CDR3,size,D,V,J
TGTGCCAGCAGGGGAGCAGATACGCAGTATTTT,CASRGADTQYF,-,-,TRBV3-1/TRBV3-2,TRBJ2-3
TGCGCCAGCAGCCAAGTAGCGGAGGGATCCTACGAGCAGTACTTC,CASSQVAEGSYEQYF,-,-,TRBV4-1,TRBJ2-7
TGCAGCGTTGGCGAGGCGGAAGCTTTCTTT,CSVGEAEAFF,-,-,TRBV29-1,TRBJ1-1
TGCGCCAGCAGCCCTACGAGGACAGGGCGGGTTGAAAAACTGTTTTTT,CASSPTRTGRVEKLFF,-,TRBD1,TRBV4-1,TRBJ1-4
TGTGCCAGCAGCGTAGGGACAGGGGAGTATGGCTACACCTTC,CASSVGTGEYGYTF,-,TRBD1,TRBV9,TRBJ1-2
TGTGCCAGCAGCATGGAGGGTTCCTACAATGAGCAGTTCTTC,CASSMEGSYNEQFF,-,-,TRBV21-1,TRBJ2-1
TGTGCCAGTAAGGGACAGGGGAGTTCCTACGAGCAGTATTTC,CASKGQGSSYEQYF,-,TRBD1,TRBV19,TRBJ2-7
TGTGCCAGCAGCTCGGGACAGAAAAACATTCAGTACTTC,CASSSGQKNIQYF,few,TRBD1,TRBV7-2,TRBJ2-4
TGTGCCAGCAGCCCGCCCTTTGGGACAGGGGATTCTGGGGCCAACGTCCTGACTTTC,CASSPPFGTGDSGANVLTF,-,TRBD1,TRBV7-3,TRBJ2-6
TGTGCCTGGAGTGTACTGCGGGGGGCAGTTGGAAACACCATATATTTT,CAWSVLRGAVGNTIYF,once,-,TRBV30,TRBJ1-3
TGTGCCAGCAGTGAAGTAAGCGGGAGTGCCCGAGGTTGGGATACGCAGTATTTT,CASSEVSGSARGWDTQYF,-,TRBD2,TRBV2,TRBJ2-3
TGCGCCAGCAGCGGTCAGGGGTACGAGCAGTACTTC,CASSGQGYEQYF,-,-,TRBV4-1,TRBJ2-7
TGTGCCAGCAGCCCGAACAGGGGTCAAGAGACCCAGTACTTC,CASSPNRGQETQYF,-,TRBD1,TRBV2,TRBJ2-5
TGCAGCGTCCGGTCGGAGGGACTGGGTGGCTACACCTTC,CSVRSEGLGGYTF,-,-,TRBV29-1,TRBJ1-2
TGTGCCAGCAGCTCGGGACTAGCGGGAGTCGGGGCCATTCAGTACTTC,CASSSGLAGVGAIQYF,-,TRBD2,TRBV6-2/TRBV6-3,TRBJ2-4
TGCGCCAGCAGTGATCTGGGACGGCGGGAGGCTGAAGCTTTCTTT,CASSDLGRREAEAFF,-,-,TRBV6-1,TRBJ1-1
TGTGCCACCAGCAGAGATCCTAGCGGGAGGGCCACTCGAGAGACCCAGTACTTC,CATSRDPSGRATRETQYF,once,TRBD2,TRBV15,TRBJ2-5
TGTGCCAGCAGTTTACAGGGGGCGCGTGGCTACACCTTC,CASSLQGARGYTF,-,TRBD1,TRBV27,TRBJ1-2
TGTGCCAGCAGCTTGCATACAGGGGGGTACACTGAAGCTTTCTTT,CASSLHTGGYTEAFF,-,TRBD1,TRBV5-4,TRBJ1-1
TGTGCCATCAGTGAACAGGGCCGCGAAAAACTGTTTTTT,CAISEQGREKLFF,-,-,TRBV10-3,TRBJ1-4
TGTGCCAGCAGCGTAGATGCGGCGGGTACTTACGAGCAGTACTTC,CASSVDAAGTYEQYF,-,-,TRBV9,TRBJ2-7
TGTGCCAGTAGTAAGACTAGCTTGGACAATGAGCAGTTCTTC,CASSKTSLDNEQFF,once,TRBD2,TRBV19,TRBJ2-1
TGTGCCAGCAGTGGGACAGGTGAAAGTCCCCACTTTAGCAATCAGCCCCAGCATTTT,CASSGTGESPHFSNQPQHF,-,TRBD1,TRBV27,TRBJ1-5
TGCGCCAGCAGCGGGACTAGCGGGTACAATGAGCAGTTCTTC,CASSGTSGYNEQFF,once,TRBD2,TRBV5-1,TRBJ2-1
TGCGCCAGCAGCTTGGCCTTTGGACTCACAAACTCCTACAATGAGCAGTTCTTC,CASSLAFGLTNSYNEQFF,-,-,TRBV5-1,TRBJ2-1
TGCGCCAGCAGCCCCGGGACAGGGGCCTTGAACACTGAAGCTTTCTTT,CASSPGTGALNTEAFF,-,TRBD1,TRBV5-1,TRBJ1-1
TGCGCCAGCCATCCGAGGACTAGCGGGGCAGATACGCAGTATTTT,CASHPRTSGADTQYF,-,TRBD2,TRBV5-1,TRBJ2-3
TGTGCCACCAGTGATCAAAAGACTAGCGGGACCTACAATGAGCAGTTCTTC,CATSDQKTSGTYNEQFF,-,TRBD2,TRBV24-1,TRBJ2-1
TGTGCCAGCAGCTCTAACCTTTCACCCCTCCACTTT,CASSSNLSPLHF,-,-,TRBV11-2,TRBJ1-6
TGTGCCAGCAGCCAACTACAGGGGGCTAGGGAAAAACTGTTTTTT,CASSQLQGAREKLFF,-,TRBD1,TRBV14,TRBJ1-4
TGCGCCAGCAGCTTGGTAGCGGGACGGTCCGGGGAGCTGTTTTTT,CASSLVAGRSGELFF,-,TRBD2,TRBV5-1,TRBJ2-2
TGTGCCACCGGGGGCCGTACCCGCGGGCCGGAGACGAGTGAGCAGTTCTTC,CATGGRTRGPETSEQFF,-,-,TRBV24-1,TRBJ2-1
TGTGCCAGCATCCGAGCGGGGGGGGAGCAGTACTTC,CASIRAGGEQYF,-,TRBD2,TRBV3-1/TRBV3-2,TRBJ2-7
TGTGCCTGGGGACTAGCGGGAGTCCAAGAGACCCAGTACTTC,CAWGLAGVQETQYF,-,TRBD2,TRBV30,TRBJ2-5
TGTGCCAGTAGTATGGGGACAGGGGCTAGAGGCACTGAAGCTTTCTTT,CASSMGTGARGTEAFF,-,TRBD1,TRBV19,TRBJ1-1
TGTGCCAGCAGTTTCCGGGACAGGCATTATTTT,CASSFRDRHYF,once,TRBD1,TRBV28,TRBJ2-3
TGTGCCAGCAGTTTACGACAGGGGAAAATCTCTCAGCCCCAGCATTTT,CASSLRQGKISQPQHF,-,TRBD1,TRBV28,TRBJ1-5
TGTGCCAGCAGCTCACTAGCGGGTATCGCTGGGGCCAACGTCCTGACTTTC,CASSSLAGIAGANVLTF,-,TRBD2,TRBV7-9,TRBJ2-6
TGCGCCAGCAGCCGAGGAGGACAGGGGAGTGAAGAGCAGTTCTTC,CASSRGGQGSEEQFF,-,TRBD1,TRBV4-1,TRBJ2-1
TGCGCCAGCAGTCGACAGGGGGATCTCACCGGGGAGCTGTTTTTT,CASSRQGDLTGELFF,once,TRBD1,TRBV5-1,TRBJ2-2
TGTGCCAGCAGTTTAGAGGCGGGGGTAACTGAAGCTTTCTTT,CASSLEAGVTEAFF,-,-,TRBV28,TRBJ1-1
TGTGCCAGTAGTATGAACGGGGACAATCAGCCCCAGCATTTT,CASSMNGDNQPQHF,-,-,TRBV19,TRBJ1-5
TGTGCCAGTAGTATAAGCCCCGGACAGGCGCCGATATATGGCTACACCTTC,CASSISPGQAPIYGYTF,-,TRBD1,TRBV19,TRBJ1-2
TGTGCCAGCAGGGGGGGGGTCGAACTAGCGAACATTCAGTACTTC,CASRGGVELANIQYF,-,TRBD2,TRBV7-2,TRBJ2-4
TGTGCCAGCAGCTTAGCCCCTGTAGCCTACAATGAGCAGTTCTTC,CASSLAPVAYNEQFF,-,-,TRBV7-2,TRBJ2-1
TGCGCCAGCAGCTCATCACTAGCGCCGACCTACGAGCAGTACTTC,CASSSSLAPTYEQYF,-,TRBD2,TRBV5-1,TRBJ2-7
TGTGCCAGCAGCCCCTGGGGCAGGGTCATCAATGAGCAGTTCTTC,CASSPWGRVINEQFF,-,-,TRBV6-2/TRBV6-3,TRBJ2-1
TGTGCCACCAGCCCCCGGGGGGGAGGCTACACCTTC,CATSPRGGGYTF,-,-,TRBV15,TRBJ1-2
TGTGCCAGCAGTTACTACAGGGGAGTTACAGATACGCAGTATTTT,CASSYYRGVTDTQYF,-,TRBD1,TRBV6-5,TRBJ2-3
TGTGCCAGCAGCCTACGGTGGAATGAGCAGTTCTTC,CASSLRWNEQFF,-,-,TRBV28,TRBJ2-1
TGTGCCAGCAGTGTAACCGGGACTAGCGGTACCTACGAGCAGTACTTC,CASSVTGTSGTYEQYF,-,TRBD2,TRBV25-1,TRBJ2-7
TGCAGCGTAGCCACAGGTCCCAGTCAGCCCCAGCATTTT,CSVATGPSQPQHF,-,-,TRBV29-1,TRBJ1-5
TGTGCCAGCAGTGAAGACAGGAGTCGTTATCAGCCCCAGCATTTT,CASSEDRSRYQPQHF,-,-,TRBV2,TRBJ1-5
TGTGCCAGCAGCCGTGACAGGGCTACCGGGGAGCTGTTTTTT,CASSRDRATGELFF,-,TRBD1,TRBV5-6,TRBJ2-2
TGTGCCAGCGAGACTTCGCCTGGGGCCAACGTCCTGACTTTC,CASETSPGANVLTF,-,-,TRBV6-5,TRBJ2-6